These T cell receptor beta chains were read from a single sample in a study of T cells in localized non-small cell lung cancer. Produced via immunoSEQ multiplex PCR; TCRdb's table is partial and in-frame only. The data show some 50,000 clones, over 80% seen once. The sample was peripheral blood mononuclear cells, taken before any cancer treatment. These TCRs come from a man aged 40 to 70 with stage III lung adenocarcinoma. CDR3s include the opening cysteine and the closing phenylalanine or tryptophan. Each record gives: V gene, clone size, D gene, J gene, CDR3 protein, CDR3 DNA. A D gene is named only where the DNA matches it firmly. Only part of the rows carry a size: once, few, many, or a class if the clone is expanded.

V gene: TRBV6-6
clone size: -
D gene: -
J gene: TRBJ1-1
CDR3 protein: CASTKERSHTEAFF
CDR3 DNA: TGTGCCAGCACCAAGGAGAGGTCCCACACTGAAGCTTTCTTT

V gene: TRBV11-2
clone size: -
D gene: -
J gene: TRBJ2-5
CDR3 protein: CASSAMETQYF
CDR3 DNA: TGTGCCAGCAGCGCAATGGAGACCCAGTACTTC

V gene: TRBV19
clone size: -
D gene: TRBD1
J gene: TRBJ1-2
CDR3 protein: CASIPRDRGYGYTF
CDR3 DNA: TGTGCCAGTATTCCAAGGGACAGGGGTTATGGCTACACCTTC

V gene: TRBV11-2
clone size: once
D gene: -
J gene: TRBJ2-2
CDR3 protein: CASSKNSPGGPGELFF
CDR3 DNA: TGTGCCAGCAGCAAAAACTCCCCTGGGGGCCCCGGGGAGCTGTTTTTT

V gene: TRBV4-3
clone size: -
D gene: TRBD1
J gene: TRBJ1-6
CDR3 protein: CASSQETPGQGGNSPLHF
CDR3 DNA: TGCGCCAGCAGCCAAGAAACTCCGGGACAGGGGGGGAATTCACCCCTCCACTTT

V gene: TRBV11-2
clone size: -
D gene: TRBD2
J gene: TRBJ2-3
CDR3 protein: CASRAGGPSGTDTQYF
CDR3 DNA: TGTGCCAGCAGGGCGGGAGGGCCCTCGGGCACAGATACGCAGTATTTT

V gene: TRBV5-1
clone size: -
D gene: TRBD2
J gene: TRBJ2-1
CDR3 protein: CASSLLAGGNEQFF
CDR3 DNA: TGCGCCAGCAGCTTGCTAGCGGGAGGCAATGAGCAGTTCTTC

V gene: TRBV4-3
clone size: -
D gene: -
J gene: TRBJ2-5
CDR3 protein: CASSQDYSGAETQYF
CDR3 DNA: TGCGCCAGCAGCCAAGATTATAGTGGAGCAGAGACCCAGTACTTC

V gene: TRBV19
clone size: -
D gene: TRBD1
J gene: TRBJ2-7
CDR3 protein: CASSFRQGQYEQYF
CDR3 DNA: TGTGCCAGTAGTTTCCGACAGGGGCAGTACGAGCAGTACTTC

V gene: TRBV4-1
clone size: once
D gene: -
J gene: TRBJ2-7
CDR3 protein: CASSQEGGFYEQYF
CDR3 DNA: TGCGCCAGCAGCCAAGAAGGGGGGTTTTACGAGCAGTACTTC

V gene: TRBV27
clone size: -
D gene: TRBD2
J gene: TRBJ2-5
CDR3 protein: CASSLGLAGTQYF
CDR3 DNA: TGTGCCAGCAGTTTGGGACTAGCAGGGACCCAGTACTTC

V gene: TRBV2
clone size: -
D gene: -
J gene: TRBJ2-3
CDR3 protein: CASSESTSGTDTQYF
CDR3 DNA: TGTGCCAGCAGTGAGTCAACCAGCGGCACAGATACGCAGTATTTT

V gene: TRBV28
clone size: -
D gene: TRBD1
J gene: TRBJ1-2
CDR3 protein: CASSFGRGEYGYTF
CDR3 DNA: TGTGCCAGCAGTTTCGGCAGGGGGGAATATGGCTACACCTTC

V gene: TRBV5-1
clone size: -
D gene: TRBD2
J gene: TRBJ2-3
CDR3 protein: CASSSGLAGVTDTQYF
CDR3 DNA: TGCGCCAGCAGCTCGGGACTAGCGGGAGTAACAGATACGCAGTATTTT

V gene: TRBV6-4
clone size: -
D gene: TRBD1
J gene: TRBJ1-2
CDR3 protein: CASSRGTALNYGYTF
CDR3 DNA: TGTGCCAGCTCCCGGGGGACAGCCTTAAACTATGGCTACACCTTC

V gene: TRBV6-1
clone size: -
D gene: TRBD2
J gene: TRBJ2-1
CDR3 protein: CATLLAGVWHEQFF
CDR3 DNA: TGTGCCACCCTACTAGCGGGAGTTTGGCATGAGCAGTTCTTC

V gene: TRBV18
clone size: -
D gene: -
J gene: TRBJ1-2
CDR3 protein: CASSTTARDGYTF
CDR3 DNA: TGTGCCAGCTCAACAACCGCTCGAGATGGCTACACCTTC